This T cell receptor beta chain emerged from a study of T cell clones after liver transplantation. The CDR3 runs to 16 residues. V lost 2 bases and J lost 2, with 13 bases in between. Germline V gene lookup returns CDR1 MDHEN and CDR2 SYDVKM. Produced via immunoSEQ multiplex PCR; TCRdb's table is partial and in-frame only. The table lists about 8,900 clones, over 55% of them singletons. The study's findings and limits: Graft donor-reactive T cells may have migrated into the graft rather than being deleted.

There are a few counts of this clone. Its specificity is not known. V usage is TRBV28 and J usage is TRBJ2-1; possible D gene TRBD1, 5 bases. The TCR comes from a human patient who received a liver transplant. Some of the T cells might come from the graft donor. This specimen consisted of CD8+ T cells from blood, obtained at the 15-month timepoint. The CDR3 is CASSLLIDSPYNEQFF. CDR3 nucleotides: TGTGCCAGCAGTTTACTAATCGACAGCCCCTACAATGAGCAGTTCTTC.